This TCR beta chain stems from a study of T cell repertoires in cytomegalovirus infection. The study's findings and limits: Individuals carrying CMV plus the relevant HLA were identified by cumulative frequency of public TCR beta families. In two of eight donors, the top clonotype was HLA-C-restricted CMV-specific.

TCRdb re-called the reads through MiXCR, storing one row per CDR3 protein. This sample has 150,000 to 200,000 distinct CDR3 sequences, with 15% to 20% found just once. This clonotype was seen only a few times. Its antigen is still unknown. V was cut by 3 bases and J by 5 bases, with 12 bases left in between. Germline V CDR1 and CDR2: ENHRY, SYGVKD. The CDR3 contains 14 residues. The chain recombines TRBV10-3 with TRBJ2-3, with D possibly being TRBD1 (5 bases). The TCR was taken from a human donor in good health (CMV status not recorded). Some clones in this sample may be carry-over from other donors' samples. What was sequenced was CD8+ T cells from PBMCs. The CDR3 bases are TGTGCCATCAGTGAAGGCAGGGTGATAGATACGCAGTATTTT. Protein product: CAISEGRVIDTQYF.